This TCR beta chain was recovered during a study of response to subunit inactivated influenza vaccine. The trim removed 2 bases at V and 0 bases at J, leaving 13 bases unmatched. The V gene's germline CDR1 is SGHAT and CDR2 FQNNGV. The CDR3 sequence is 20 residues long. TCRdb reprocessed the RT-PCR reads via MiXCR and lists one record per CDR3 protein. The sample has more than 500,000 distinct CDR3 sequences; about 11% are singletons. Another study also made use of these data, one on T cells expressing NK-cell markers. From that report: It was by 5'RACE template switching with UMIs that TCR beta cDNA was made. Beta-chain profiling covered CD3+CD56+NKG2C+, CD3+CD56+NKG2C- and CD3+CD56-NKG2C+ sorted subsets. Similarly, these clonotypes led the CD3+CD56-NKG2C+ fraction as well in a few donors.

The receptor was isolated from a man aged 45-65 years who received an inactivated influenza vaccine. This rearrangement joins TRBV11-2 to TRBJ2-2, with TRBD2 matching over 9 bases. The specimen comprised PBMCs from blood, sampled on the day of vaccination. As DNA, the CDR3 is TGTGCCAGCAGCTTACGAGCGGGGGGACCGACGACGGCGAACACCGGGGAGCTGTTTTTT. This translates into CASSLRAGGPTTANTGELFF.